This paragraph reports one T cell receptor (beta chain). Its antigen is as yet unknown. The data originate from a study of identifying expanded T cells in peripheral blood. The study, taken as a whole, reports: Technical replicates showed 0.9 to 1.5 changed clones; two weeks about 16; four weeks 19. Approximately two-week clone count variance significantly increased as total template count grew.

V gave up 7 bases and J gave up 0 bases; unmatched junction bases: 12. From germline, CDR1 is LNHDA and CDR2 SQIVND (reference sequence). CDR3 length: 17 residues. No infections or other immune events were documented during collection. Profiling relied on immunoSEQ multiplex PCR, and the TCRdb table lists in-frame clones only, not all of them. This table holds over 85,000 clones, roughly 88% found once. V usage is TRBV19 and J usage is TRBJ1-3, with 7 bases that match TRBD1. The sequenced sample was blood. This clonotype was sampled from a person aged 18 to 75 in good health. The CDR3 nucleotides are TGTGCCAGTACCTCAACCGGGACAGCGATCTCTGGAAACACCATATATTTT. Its protein is CASTSTGTAISGNTIYF.